This T cell receptor beta chain was sequenced during a study of T cells in localized non-small cell lung cancer. Germline V gene lookup returns CDR1 MGHRA and CDR2 YSYEKL. V dropped 4 bases and J dropped 0; count of bases not matched to a gene: 11. The CDR3 sequence is 18 residues long. Clones were sequenced by immunoSEQ multiplex PCR, and TCRdb holds only the in-frame ones, with some missing. Among tens of thousands of clones, 80% to 95% were seen once, and the ten largest hold about 4%. The sequenced sample was peripheral blood mononuclear cells, obtained before any cancer treatment. This clonotype was obtained from a woman aged 35-70 years with stage III lung adenocarcinoma. The chain joins TRBV4-1 to TRBJ1-5; the match to TRBD1 covers 8 bases. CDR3 protein: CASSRTTDRGYSNQPQHF. In nucleotides, the CDR3 is TGCGCCAGCAGCCGAACGACTGACAGGGGATATAGCAATCAGCCCCAGCATTTT.